The clone carrying this T cell receptor (beta chain) occurred a few times. Attachment of unique molecular identifiers to individual cDNA molecules was performed in the library. TCRdb called the RACE reads again in MiXCR, with one record for every CDR3 protein. Among about 380,000 distinct CDR3 sequences, more than 4.5% were seen once, and the ten largest hold roughly 2.4%. The entry originates in a study of human T cells and chemical hapten exposure. Overall study context: Small discrepancies in pooled library volume mainly accounted for the varying TCR yields per sample.

The time point is: patch test 1, 2 weeks after DPC sensitization. Stated treatment: therapeutic diphenylcyclopropenone sensitization with weekly scalp DPC. The receptor's source is a woman aged 50 to 60 with alopecia areata. Some clones in this sample may be carry-over from other donors' samples. Here the sequenced sample was whole blood, taken in connection with sensitization to the hapten diphenylcyclopropenone (DPC).

CDR3 region: CASSPRTGLLGNQPQHF. The CDR3 DNA is TGTGCCAGCAGTCCTCGGACAGGCCTTTTGGGCAATCAGCCCCAGCATTTT. The V call is TRBV27, the J call TRBJ1-5; 7 bases match TRBD1. The ends lost 5 bases at V and 2 bases at J; junction bases unmatched: 12. Per germline, CDR1 MNHEY and CDR2 SMNVEV (reference sequence). This CDR3 has 17 residues.